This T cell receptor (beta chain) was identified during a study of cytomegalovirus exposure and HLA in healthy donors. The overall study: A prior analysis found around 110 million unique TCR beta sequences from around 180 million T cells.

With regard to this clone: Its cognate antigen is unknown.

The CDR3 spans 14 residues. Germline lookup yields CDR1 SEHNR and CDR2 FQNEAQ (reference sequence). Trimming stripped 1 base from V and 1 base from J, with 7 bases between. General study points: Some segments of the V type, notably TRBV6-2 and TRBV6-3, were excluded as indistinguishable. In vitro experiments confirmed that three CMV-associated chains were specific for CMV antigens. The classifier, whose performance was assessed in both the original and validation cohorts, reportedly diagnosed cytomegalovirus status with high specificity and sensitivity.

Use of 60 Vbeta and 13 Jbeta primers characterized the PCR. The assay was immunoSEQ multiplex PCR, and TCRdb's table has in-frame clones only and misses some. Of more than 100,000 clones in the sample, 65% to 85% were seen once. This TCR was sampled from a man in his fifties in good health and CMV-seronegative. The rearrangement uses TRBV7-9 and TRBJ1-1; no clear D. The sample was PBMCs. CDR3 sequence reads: CASSLGRENTEAFF. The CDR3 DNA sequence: TGTGCCAGCAGCTTAGGTAGAGAGAACACTGAAGCTTTCTTT.